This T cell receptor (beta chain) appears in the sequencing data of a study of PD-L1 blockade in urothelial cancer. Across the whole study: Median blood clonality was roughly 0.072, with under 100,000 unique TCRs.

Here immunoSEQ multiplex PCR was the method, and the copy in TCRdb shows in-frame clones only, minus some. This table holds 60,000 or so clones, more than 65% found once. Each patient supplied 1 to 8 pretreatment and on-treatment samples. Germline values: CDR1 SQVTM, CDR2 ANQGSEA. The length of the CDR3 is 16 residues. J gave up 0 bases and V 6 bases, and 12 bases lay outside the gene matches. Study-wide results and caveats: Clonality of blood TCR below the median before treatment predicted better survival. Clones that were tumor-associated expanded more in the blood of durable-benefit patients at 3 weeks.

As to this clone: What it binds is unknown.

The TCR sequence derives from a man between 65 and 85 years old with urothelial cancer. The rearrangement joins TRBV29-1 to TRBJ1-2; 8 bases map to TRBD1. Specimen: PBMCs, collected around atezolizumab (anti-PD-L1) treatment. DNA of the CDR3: TGCAGCGTCGGGACAGGAGCCAGATCGGCTAACTATGGCTACACCTTC. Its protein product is CSVGTGARSANYGYTF. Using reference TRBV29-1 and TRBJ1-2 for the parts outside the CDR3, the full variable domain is SAVISQKPSRDICQRGTSLTIQCQVDSQVTMMFWYRQQPGQSLTLIATANQGSEATYESGFVIDKFPISRPNLTFSTLTVSNMSPEDSSIYLCSVGTGARSANYGYTFGSGTRLTVV.